The 6 T cell receptor beta chains given below trace back to one sample, sequenced in a study of T cell responses to AZD1222 COVID-19 vaccine. Clones were sequenced by immunoSEQ multiplex PCR, and TCRdb holds only the in-frame ones, with some missing. The data hold 80,000 to 100,000 clones, with about 86% observed a single time. Sequencing used peripheral blood, obtained 28 days after the second AZD1222 dose. The receptors originated from an adult who received the AZD1222 COVID-19 vaccine.

V gene TRBV19 combines with J gene TRBJ1-4; TRBD1 agrees at 8 bases. There are 14 residues in the CDR3. The V gene end was trimmed by 5 bases and the J gene end by 8 bases; junction bases not matched to a gene: 7. Looked up from germline, CDR1 is LNHDA and CDR2 is SQIVND (reference sequence). The CDR3 loop reads CASSPRTGQEKLFF. DNA for the CDR3: TGTGCCAGTAGTCCTCGGACAGGGCAAGAAAAACTGTTTTTT.

This clone was found once. J is TRBJ1-4 and V is TRBV28, with D hard to call. Trimming cost V 5 bases and J 7 bases, with 20 bases left between them. The CDR3 has 16 amino acids. Per the germline V gene, CDR1 is MDHEN and CDR2 is SYDVKM. Here the CDR3 DNA reads TGTGCCAGCAGTCCCCGGGTCGGAAGGTTCGGTGAAAAACTGTTTTTT. Translation: CASSPRVGRFGEKLFF.

The chain couples TRBV7-2 to TRBJ2-7; 13 nucleotides align to TRBD2. CDR1 is SGHTA and CDR2 is FQGNSA in the germline V gene. The CDR3 length is 14 residues. The junction had 5 bases not matched to a gene; V was cut back by 4 bases and J by 8 bases. Here the CDR3 reads CASSSGLAGSKQYF. The CDR3 DNA is TGTGCCAGCAGCTCGGGACTAGCGGGGAGTAAGCAGTACTTC.

The chain is built from TRBV6-2 or TRBV6-3 and TRBJ2-1, with 11 bases matching TRBD2. The CDR3 is 17 amino acids. Germline V lookup: CDR1 MNHEY, CDR2 SVGEGT. The V gene end was trimmed by 5 bases and the J gene end by 2 bases; junction bases not matched to a gene: 8. Written as DNA, the CDR3 is TGTGCCAGCAGTGGATTAGCGGGAGGGCCGGCCTACAATGAGCAGTTCTTC. As protein: CASSGLAGGPAYNEQFF.

The V call is TRBV5-1, the J call TRBJ2-1; TRBD2 might be the D (5 bases). Looked up from germline, CDR1 is SGHRS and CDR2 is YFSETQ. Trimming cost V 4 bases and J 8 bases, with 19 bases left between them. CDR3 length: 15 amino acids. The CDR3 sequence: CASSGLLGSSDEQFF. CDR3 sequence (DNA): TGCGCCAGCAGCGGGTTACTAGGTTCTTCAGATGAGCAGTTCTTC.

This sequence joins TRBV6-5 and TRBJ2-5, with TRBD2 matching over 7 bases. Trimming cost V 2 bases and J 7 bases; bases outside gene matches: 7. The CDR3 is made up of 14 amino acids. The germline V gene encodes CDR1 MNHEY and CDR2 SVGAGI. The CDR3: CASSYGGERGTQYF. The CDR3 region has the DNA TGTGCCAGCAGTTACGGGGGGGAGAGAGGGACCCAGTACTTC.